This TCR beta chain derives from a study of T cell repertoires in cytomegalovirus infection. For the study at large: Indicated by public TCR beta signatures were CMV infection and matching HLA type. Study findings and constraints: Across the ex vivo response, the dominant clonotypes were HLA-C-restricted CMV-specific TCR beta clonotypes. Public TCR beta family frequency separated CMV-and-HLA carriers, including in an independent cohort.

TCRdb recomputed calls from the reads with MiXCR, one row per CDR3 protein. The data contain around 71,000 distinct CDR3 sequences, approximately 22% of them singletons. The CDR3 has 15 residues. Trimming took 0 bases from V and 8 from J, leaving 13 bases between them. Germline V gene lookup returns CDR1 MNHEY and CDR2 SVGAGI. A few counts support this clonotype. Its antigen remains unidentified. The clonotype originates from a human donor in good health (CMV status not recorded). Some clones in this sample may be carry-over from other donors' samples. The chain employs TRBV6-5 and TRBJ1-4; D remains unclear. The sample consisted of CD8+ T cells from cultured PBMCs, taken from culture after CMV antigen stimulation. DNA of the CDR3: TGTGCCAGCAGTTACTCATCAGGATTTGTCGAAAAACTGTTTTTT. Protein product: CASSYSSGFVEKLFF.